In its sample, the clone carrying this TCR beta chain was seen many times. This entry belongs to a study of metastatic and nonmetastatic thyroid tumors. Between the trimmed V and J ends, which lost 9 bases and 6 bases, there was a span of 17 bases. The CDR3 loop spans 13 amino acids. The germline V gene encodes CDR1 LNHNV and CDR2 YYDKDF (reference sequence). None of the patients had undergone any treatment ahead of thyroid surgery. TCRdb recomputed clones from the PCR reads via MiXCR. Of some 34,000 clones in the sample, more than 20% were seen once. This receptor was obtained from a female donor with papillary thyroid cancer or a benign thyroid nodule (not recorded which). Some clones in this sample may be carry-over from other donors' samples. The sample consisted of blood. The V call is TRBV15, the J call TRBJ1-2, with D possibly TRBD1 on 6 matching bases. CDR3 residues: CATSTTGYDGYTF. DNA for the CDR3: TGTGCCACTTCTACTACAGGGTACGATGGCTACACCTTC.